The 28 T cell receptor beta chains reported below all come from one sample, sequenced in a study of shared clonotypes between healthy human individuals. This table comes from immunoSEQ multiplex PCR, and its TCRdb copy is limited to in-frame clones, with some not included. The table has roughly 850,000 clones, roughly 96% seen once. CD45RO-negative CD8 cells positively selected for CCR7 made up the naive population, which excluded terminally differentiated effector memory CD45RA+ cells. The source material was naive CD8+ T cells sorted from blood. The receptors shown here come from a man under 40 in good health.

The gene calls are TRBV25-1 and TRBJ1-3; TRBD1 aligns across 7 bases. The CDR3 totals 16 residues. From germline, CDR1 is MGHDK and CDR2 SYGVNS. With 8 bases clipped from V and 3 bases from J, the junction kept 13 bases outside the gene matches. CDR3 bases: TGTGCCAGCGCGCCCCCTCGGGCAGGGGGTGGAAACACCATATATTTT. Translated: CASAPPRAGGGNTIYF.

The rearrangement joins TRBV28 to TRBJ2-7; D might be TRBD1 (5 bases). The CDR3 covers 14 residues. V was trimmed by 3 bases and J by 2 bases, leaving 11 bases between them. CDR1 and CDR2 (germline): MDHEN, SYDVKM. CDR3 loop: CASSLAGITYEQYF. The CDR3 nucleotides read TGTGCCAGCAGTTTGGCAGGGATAACCTACGAGCAGTACTTC.

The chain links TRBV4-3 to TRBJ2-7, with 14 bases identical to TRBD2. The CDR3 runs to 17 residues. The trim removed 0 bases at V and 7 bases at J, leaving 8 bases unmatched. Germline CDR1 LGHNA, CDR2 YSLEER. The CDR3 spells CASSQDAGLAGVREQYF. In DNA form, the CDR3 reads TGCGCCAGCAGCCAAGATGCGGGACTAGCGGGAGTAAGGGAGCAGTACTTC.

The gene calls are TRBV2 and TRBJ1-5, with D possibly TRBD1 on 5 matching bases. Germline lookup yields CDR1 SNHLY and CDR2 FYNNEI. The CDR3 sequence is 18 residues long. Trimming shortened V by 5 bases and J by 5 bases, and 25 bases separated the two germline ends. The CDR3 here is CASSTRQNSVEFYQPQHF. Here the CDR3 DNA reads TGTGCCAGCAGTACCCGACAGAATTCGGTAGAATTTTATCAGCCCCAGCATTTT.

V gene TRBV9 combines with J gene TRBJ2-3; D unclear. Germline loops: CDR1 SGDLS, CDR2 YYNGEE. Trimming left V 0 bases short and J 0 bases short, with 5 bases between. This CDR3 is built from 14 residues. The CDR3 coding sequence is TGTGCCAGCAGCGTAGATACTAGCACAGATACGCAGTATTTT. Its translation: CASSVDTSTDTQYF.

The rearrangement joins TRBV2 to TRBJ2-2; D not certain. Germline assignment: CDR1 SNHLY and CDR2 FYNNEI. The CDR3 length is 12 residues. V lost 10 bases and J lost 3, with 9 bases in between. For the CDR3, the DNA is TGTGCCACCAAGAAATACACCGGGGAGCTGTTTTTT. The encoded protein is CATKKYTGELFF.

The CDR3 DNA is TGCAGCGTCCTAGGACTAGCGGGAGTTCTTAAAAACATTCAGTACTTC. It yields the protein CSVLGLAGVLKNIQYF. The chain is built from TRBV29-1 and TRBJ2-4; 13 nucleotides align to TRBD2. The CDR3 runs 16 residues. The germline gives CDR1 SQVTM, CDR2 ANQGSEA. The trim removed 6 bases at V and 4 bases at J, leaving 9 bases unmatched.

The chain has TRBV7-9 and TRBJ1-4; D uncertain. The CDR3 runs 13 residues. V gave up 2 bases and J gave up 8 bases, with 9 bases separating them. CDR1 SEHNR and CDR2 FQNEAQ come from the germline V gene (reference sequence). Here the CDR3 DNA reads TGTGCCAGCAGCTTAAAGGGAGGCGAAAAACTGTTTTTT. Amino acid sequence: CASSLKGGEKLFF.

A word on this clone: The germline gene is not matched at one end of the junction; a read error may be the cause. The CDR3 nucleotides read TGTGCCACCAGCAGGTCTACAGGGGCTGGGACCAACGTCCTGACTTTC. Its protein is CATSRSTGAGTNVLTF. The rearrangement joins TRBV15 to TRBJ2-6; 7 nucleotides agree with TRBD1. This CDR3 is built from 16 residues. Germline lookup yields CDR1 LNHNV and CDR2 YYDKDF (reference sequence).

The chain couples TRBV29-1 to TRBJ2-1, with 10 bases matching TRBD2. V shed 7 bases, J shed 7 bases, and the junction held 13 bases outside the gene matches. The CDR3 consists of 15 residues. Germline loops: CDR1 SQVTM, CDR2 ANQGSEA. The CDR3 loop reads CSAPRAGGLWNEQFF. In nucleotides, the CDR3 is TGCAGCGCCCCTCGAGCGGGAGGGCTATGGAATGAGCAGTTCTTC.

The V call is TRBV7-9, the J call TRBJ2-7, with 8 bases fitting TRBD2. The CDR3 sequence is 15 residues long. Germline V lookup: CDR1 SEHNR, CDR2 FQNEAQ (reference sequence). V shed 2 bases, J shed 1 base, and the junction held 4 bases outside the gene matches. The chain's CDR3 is CASSLPTSGSYEQYF. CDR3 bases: TGTGCCAGCAGCTTACCTACTAGCGGATCCTACGAGCAGTACTTC.

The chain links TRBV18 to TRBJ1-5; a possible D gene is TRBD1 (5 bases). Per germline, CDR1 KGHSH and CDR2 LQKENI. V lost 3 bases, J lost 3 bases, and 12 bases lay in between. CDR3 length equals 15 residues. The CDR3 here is CASSPGQGVNQPQHF. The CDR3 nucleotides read TGTGCCAGCTCACCCGGGCAGGGAGTCAATCAGCCCCAGCATTTT.

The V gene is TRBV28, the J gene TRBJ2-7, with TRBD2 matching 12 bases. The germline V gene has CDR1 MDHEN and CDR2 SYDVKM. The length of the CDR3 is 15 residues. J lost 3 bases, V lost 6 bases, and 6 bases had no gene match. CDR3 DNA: TGTGCCAGCAGCCTTAGACTAGCGGGAGTCTACGAGCAGTACTTC. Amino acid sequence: CASSLRLAGVYEQYF.

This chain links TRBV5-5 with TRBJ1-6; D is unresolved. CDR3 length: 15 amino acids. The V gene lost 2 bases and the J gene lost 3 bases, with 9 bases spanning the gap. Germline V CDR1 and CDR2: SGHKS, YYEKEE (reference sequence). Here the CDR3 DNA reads TGTGCCAGCAGCTTTAGAATAGACTATAATTCACCCCTCCACTTT. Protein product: CASSFRIDYNSPLHF.

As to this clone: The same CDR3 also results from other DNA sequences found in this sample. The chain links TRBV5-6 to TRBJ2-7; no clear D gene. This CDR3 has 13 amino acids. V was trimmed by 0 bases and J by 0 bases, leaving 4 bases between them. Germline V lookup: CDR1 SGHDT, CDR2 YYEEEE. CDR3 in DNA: TGTGCCAGCAGCTTGGGGAACTCCTACGAGCAGTACTTC. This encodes CASSLGNSYEQYF.

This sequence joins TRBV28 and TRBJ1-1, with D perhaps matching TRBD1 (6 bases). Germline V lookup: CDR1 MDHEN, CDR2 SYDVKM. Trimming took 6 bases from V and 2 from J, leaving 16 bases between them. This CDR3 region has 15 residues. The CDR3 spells CASRPPGTLNTEAFF. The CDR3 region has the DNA TGTGCCAGCAGGCCCCCCGGGACACTTAACACTGAAGCTTTCTTT.

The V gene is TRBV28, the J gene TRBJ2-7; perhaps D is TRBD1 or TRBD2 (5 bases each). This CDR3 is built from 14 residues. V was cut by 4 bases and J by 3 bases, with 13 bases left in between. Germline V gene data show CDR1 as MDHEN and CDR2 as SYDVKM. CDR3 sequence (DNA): TGTGCCAGCAGTTCGGGGCTATCTGGCTACGAGCAGTACTTC. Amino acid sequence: CASSSGLSGYEQYF.

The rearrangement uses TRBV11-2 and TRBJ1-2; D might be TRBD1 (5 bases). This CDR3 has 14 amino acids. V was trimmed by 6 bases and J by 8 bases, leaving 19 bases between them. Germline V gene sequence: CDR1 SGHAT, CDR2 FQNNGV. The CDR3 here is CASSRDGAPRGYTF. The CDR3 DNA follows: TGTGCCAGCAGTAGAGACGGGGCCCCGAGGGGCTACACCTTC.

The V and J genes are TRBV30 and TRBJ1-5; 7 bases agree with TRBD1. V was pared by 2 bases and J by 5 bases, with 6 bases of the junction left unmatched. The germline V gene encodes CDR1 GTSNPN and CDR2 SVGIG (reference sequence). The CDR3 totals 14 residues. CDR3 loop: CAWSTRRGYQPQHF. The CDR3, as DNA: TGTGCCTGGAGTACCCGCAGGGGGTATCAGCCCCAGCATTTT.

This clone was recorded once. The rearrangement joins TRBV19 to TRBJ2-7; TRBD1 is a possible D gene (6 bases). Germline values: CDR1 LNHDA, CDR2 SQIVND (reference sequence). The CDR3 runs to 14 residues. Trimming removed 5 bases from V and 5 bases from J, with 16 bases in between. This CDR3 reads CASSPQGPGNEQYF. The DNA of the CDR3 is TGTGCCAGTAGTCCCCAGGGGCCGGGGAACGAGCAGTACTTC.

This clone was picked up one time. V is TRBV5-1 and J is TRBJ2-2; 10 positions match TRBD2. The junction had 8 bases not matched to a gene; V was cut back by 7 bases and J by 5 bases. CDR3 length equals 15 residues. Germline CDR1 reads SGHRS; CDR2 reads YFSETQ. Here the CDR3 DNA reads TGCGCCAGCGGTCCTAGCGGGAGAGAAACCGGGGAGCTGTTTTTT. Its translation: CASGPSGRETGELFF.

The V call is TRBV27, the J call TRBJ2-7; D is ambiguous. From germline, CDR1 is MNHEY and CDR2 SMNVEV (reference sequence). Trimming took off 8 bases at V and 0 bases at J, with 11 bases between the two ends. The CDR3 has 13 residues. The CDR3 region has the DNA TGTGCCAGCCTAGACTTCAACTCCTACGAGCAGTACTTC. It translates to CASLDFNSYEQYF.

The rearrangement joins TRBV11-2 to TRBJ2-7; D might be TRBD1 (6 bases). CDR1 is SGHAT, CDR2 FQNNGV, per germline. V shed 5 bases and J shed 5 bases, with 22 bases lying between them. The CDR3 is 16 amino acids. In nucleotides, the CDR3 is TGTGCCAGCAGCCCCCGATCCTCGACAGGTTCTCACGAGCAGTACTTC. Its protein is CASSPRSSTGSHEQYF.

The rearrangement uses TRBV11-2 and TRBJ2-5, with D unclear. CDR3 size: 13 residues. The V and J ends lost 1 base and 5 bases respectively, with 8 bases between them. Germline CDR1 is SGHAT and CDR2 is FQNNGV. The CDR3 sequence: CASSLVLGETQYF. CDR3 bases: TGTGCCAGCAGCTTAGTCCTAGGGGAGACCCAGTACTTC. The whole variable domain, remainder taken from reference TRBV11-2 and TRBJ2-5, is EAGVAQSPRYKIIEKRQSVAFWCNPISGHATLYWYQQILGQGPKLLIQFQNNGVVDDSQLPKDRFSAERLKGVDSTLKIQPAKLEDSAVYLCASSLVLGETQYFGPGTRLLVL.

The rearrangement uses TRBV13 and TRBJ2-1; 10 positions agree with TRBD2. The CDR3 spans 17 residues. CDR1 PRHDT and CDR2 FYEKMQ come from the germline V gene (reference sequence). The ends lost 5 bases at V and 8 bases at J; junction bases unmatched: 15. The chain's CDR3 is CASSLSAGGPGYDEQFF. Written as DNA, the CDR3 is TGTGCCAGCAGCCTGTCAGCGGGAGGGCCGGGTTATGATGAGCAGTTCTTC.

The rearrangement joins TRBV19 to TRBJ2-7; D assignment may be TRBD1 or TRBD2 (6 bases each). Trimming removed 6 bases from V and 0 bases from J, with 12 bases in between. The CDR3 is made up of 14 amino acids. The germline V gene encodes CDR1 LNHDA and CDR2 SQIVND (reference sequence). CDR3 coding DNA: TGTGCCAGTAGCCCCGGGGGCCTCTCCTACGAGCAGTACTTC. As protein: CASSPGGLSYEQYF.

The DNA for the CDR3 is TGTGCCACAGCGGGACCGACCTCTTATGGCTACACCTTC. Protein sequence: CATAGPTSYGYTF. The gene calls are TRBV19 and TRBJ1-2; possible D gene TRBD1, 5 bases. CDR3 length: 13 amino acids. Germline V gene lookup returns CDR1 LNHDA and CDR2 SQIVND (reference sequence). Between the trimmed V and J ends, which lost 10 bases and 5 bases, there was a span of 17 bases.

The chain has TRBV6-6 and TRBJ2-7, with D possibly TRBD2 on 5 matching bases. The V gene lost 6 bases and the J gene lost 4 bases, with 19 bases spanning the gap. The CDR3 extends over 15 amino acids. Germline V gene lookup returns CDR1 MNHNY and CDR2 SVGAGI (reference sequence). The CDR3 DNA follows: TGTGCCAGCAGCAGCAGACTACCCCACTTTTACGAGCAGTACTTC. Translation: CASSSRLPHFYEQYF.